This is a list of T cell receptor beta chains from one sample in a study of OX40 agonist ivuxolimab in advanced cancers. TCRdb's copy holds only in-frame clones and misses some; the assay was immunoSEQ multiplex PCR. The data contain tens of thousands of clones, roughly 87% of them seen just once; the ten biggest clones take up approximately 1.3%. Sequencing was performed on CD4+ or CD8+ T cells sorted from blood, taken in a trial of the OX40 agonist ivuxolimab. The origin of the receptors is an adult with an advanced solid tumor such as melanoma, head and neck, liver or kidney cancer. Both conserved end residues are part of each CDR3. The D gene is left open where the match is weak. The size field is filled for only some rows; it gives once, few, many or a size class.

D gene	V gene	J gene	clone size	CDR3 length	CDR3 protein	CDR3 DNA
NA	TRBV7-9	TRBJ1-1	NA	12	CASSLQNTEAFF	TGTGCCAGCAGCTTACAGAACACTGAAGCTTTCTTT
NA	TRBV6-1	TRBJ2-7	NA	13	CASSESRFYEQYF	TGTGCCAGCAGTGAATCCAGGTTCTACGAGCAGTACTTC
NA	TRBV6-5	TRBJ2-1	NA	13	CASSQGTYNEQFF	TGTGCCAGCAGCCAGGGAACCTACAATGAGCAGTTCTTC
NA	TRBV6-5	TRBJ1-3	NA	14	CASSYSGSGNTIYF	TGTGCCAGCAGTTACTCGGGTTCTGGAAACACCATATATTTT
NA	TRBV6-5	TRBJ2-1	NA	15	CASSYRRGSYNEQFF	TGTGCCAGCAGTTACAGGAGGGGTTCCTACAATGAGCAGTTCTTC
TRBD1	TRBV5-1	TRBJ2-3	NA	15	CASSYPGQGSDTQYF	TGCGCCAGCAGCTACCCGGGACAGGGTTCAGATACGCAGTATTTT
NA	TRBV23-1	TRBJ2-2	NA	16	CASSRTGTPVTGELFF	TGCGCCAGCAGCCGCACCGGGACACCGGTCACCGGGGAGCTGTTTTTT
NA	TRBV2	TRBJ2-7	few	11	CASTGGYEQYF	TGTGCCAGCACCGGGGGTTACGAGCAGTACTTC
TRBD2	TRBV28	TRBJ2-5	NA	16	CASSNHGLAGGETQYF	TGTGCCAGCAGTAACCACGGACTAGCGGGGGGAGAGACCCAGTACTTC
NA	TRBV10-3	TRBJ2-1	NA	16	CAISEPDYSSYNEQFF	TGTGCCATCAGTGAGCCGGACTACAGCTCCTACAATGAGCAGTTCTTC
NA	TRBV18	TRBJ2-5	few	11	CASSTQETQYF	TGTGCCAGCTCAACTCAAGAGACCCAGTACTTC
NA	TRBV9	TRBJ2-3	NA	13	CASSVQPGDTQYF	TGTGCCAGCAGCGTTCAGCCCGGGGATACGCAGTATTTT
NA	TRBV13	TRBJ2-7	NA	13	CASSSGATLKQYF	TGTGCCAGCAGCTCCGGGGCCACGTTGAAGCAGTACTTC
NA	TRBV5-1	TRBJ2-7	NA	13	CASSLTGTYEQYF	TGCGCCAGCAGCTTGACAGGTACCTACGAGCAGTACTTC
NA	TRBV7-7	TRBJ2-2	NA	15	CASSPHRVNTGELFF	TGTGCTAGCAGCCCCCACAGGGTTAACACCGGGGAGCTGTTTTTT
NA	TRBV5-1	TRBJ1-4	NA	14	CASRGGNDNEKLFF	TGCGCCAGCAGGGGGGGGAATGATAATGAAAAACTGTTTTTT
NA	TRBV30	TRBJ1-5	NA	15	CAWSPGGAGNQPQHF	TGTGCCTGGAGTCCCGGGGGGGCGGGCAATCAGCCCCAGCATTTT
NA	TRBV18	TRBJ1-3	NA	13	CASSPQQGNTIYF	TGTGCCAGCTCACCTCAACAAGGAAACACCATATATTTT